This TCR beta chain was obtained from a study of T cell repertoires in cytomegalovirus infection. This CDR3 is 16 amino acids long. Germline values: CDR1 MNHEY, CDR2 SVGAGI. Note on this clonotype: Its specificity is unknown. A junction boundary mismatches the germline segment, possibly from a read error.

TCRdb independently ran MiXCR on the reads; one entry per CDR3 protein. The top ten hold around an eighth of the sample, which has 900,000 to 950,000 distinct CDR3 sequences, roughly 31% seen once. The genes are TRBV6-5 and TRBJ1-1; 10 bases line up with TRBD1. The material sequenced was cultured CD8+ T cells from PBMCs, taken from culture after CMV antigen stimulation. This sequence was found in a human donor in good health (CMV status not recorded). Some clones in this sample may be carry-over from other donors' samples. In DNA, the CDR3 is TGTGCCAGCAGTTACGCCGACAGGGGGCAAAGCACTAAAGCTTTCTTT. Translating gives CASSYADRGQSTKAFF.